These T cell receptor beta chains were read from a single sample in a study of blood T cell repertoires in COVID-19. Clones were read by immunoSEQ multiplex PCR, and TCRdb kept only the in-frame ones, dropping some. The table has fewer than 250,000 clones, 83% seen once. Sample: peripheral blood. The receptors come from a middle-aged woman with active or convalescent COVID-19. Both conserved end residues are trimmed from each CDR3. D genes are given only for firm matches. Clone size appears in some rows only: once, few, many, or a class for an expanded clone.

ASSSYGERESPLH,TRBJ1-6,NA,NA,TRBV27,13
ASRSTGTTYYEQY,TRBJ2-7,NA,NA,TRBV6-5,13
ASSARQGSNLASGNTIY,TRBJ1-3,TRBD1,NA,TRBV7-6,17
ASSQEHSPNYGYT,TRBJ1-2,NA,few,TRBV4-1,13
ASSFPGAGTSNEQY,TRBJ2-7,TRBD2,NA,TRBV5-6,14
ASSLIGGAANTGELF,TRBJ2-2,TRBD2,NA,TRBV18,15
ASSPNSGNTIY,TRBJ1-3,NA,NA,TRBV14,11
ASSGTGAKNIQY,TRBJ2-4,TRBD1,NA,TRBV9,12
ASRNGPGETQY,TRBJ2-5,NA,NA,TRBV7-3,11
ASSLVPGDQPQH,TRBJ1-5,NA,NA,TRBV7-2,12
ASSYGGTGLYGYT,TRBJ1-2,TRBD1,NA,TRBV6-2/TRBV6-3,13
ASSEGGAGAWNEQF,TRBJ2-1,TRBD2,once,TRBV19,14
ASIGQGEEKLF,TRBJ1-4,TRBD1,NA,TRBV28,11
ASSLGTGSSNQPQH,TRBJ1-5,NA,NA,TRBV5-1,14
ASSYRVHYEQY,TRBJ2-7,NA,once,TRBV27,11
AWSSPGGSYEQY,TRBJ2-7,TRBD1,NA,TRBV30,12
ASSGTVGGNEQF,TRBJ2-1,NA,NA,TRBV9,12
ASSFSGVLTDTQY,TRBJ2-3,NA,NA,TRBV7-9,13
SASETVLNYGYT,TRBJ1-2,NA,NA,TRBV20-1,12
ASSGDRGYYLRLGNTGELF,TRBJ2-2,TRBD1,NA,TRBV7-8,19
ASRRGLESYGYT,TRBJ1-2,TRBD1,NA,TRBV19,12
ASSVEREETQY,TRBJ2-5,NA,NA,TRBV9,11
ATSDLHGPAGEWETQY,TRBJ2-5,TRBD2,NA,TRBV24-1,16
ASRNRDRGKAF,TRBJ1-1,TRBD1,NA,TRBV6-5,11
ASSLVAGYGYT,TRBJ1-2,NA,NA,TRBV7-8,11
ASSGEGRSPLH,TRBJ1-6,NA,few,TRBV9,11
ASTRTGGTTNEKLF,TRBJ1-4,TRBD1,NA,TRBV5-1,14
ASSPGGLAGMGTQY,TRBJ2-3,TRBD2,NA,TRBV7-3,14
ASSDSRRAQQETQY,TRBJ2-5,NA,NA,TRBV6-4,14
SVLFNRVGTEAF,TRBJ1-1,NA,NA,TRBV29-1,12
SVQSSYNSPLH,TRBJ1-6,NA,NA,TRBV29-1,11
ASSQQGINTEAF,TRBJ1-1,NA,NA,TRBV3-1/TRBV3-2,12
ASNRGGSTDTQY,TRBJ2-3,TRBD2,NA,TRBV19,12
ASSQFQGLRANEKLF,TRBJ1-4,NA,NA,TRBV14,15
ASSLSRGRAGELF,TRBJ2-2,NA,NA,TRBV27,13
ASSSGWGGPSNEQY,TRBJ2-7,NA,NA,TRBV13,14
ASSTGGTYSPLH,TRBJ1-6,TRBD1,NA,TRBV28,12